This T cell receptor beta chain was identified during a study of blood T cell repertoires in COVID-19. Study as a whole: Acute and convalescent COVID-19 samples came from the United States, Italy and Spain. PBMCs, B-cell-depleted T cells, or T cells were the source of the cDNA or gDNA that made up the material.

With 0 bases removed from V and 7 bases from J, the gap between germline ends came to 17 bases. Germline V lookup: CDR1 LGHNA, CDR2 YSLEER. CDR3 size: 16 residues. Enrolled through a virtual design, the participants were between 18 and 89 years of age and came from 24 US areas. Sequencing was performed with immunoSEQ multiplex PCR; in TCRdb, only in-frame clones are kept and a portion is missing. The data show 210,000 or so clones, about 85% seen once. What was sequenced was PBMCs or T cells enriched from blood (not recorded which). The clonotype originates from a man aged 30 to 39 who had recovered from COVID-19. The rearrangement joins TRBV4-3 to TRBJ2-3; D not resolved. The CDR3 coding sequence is TGCGCCAGCAGCCAAGATATCTGGAGTATCCTATATACGCAGTATTTT. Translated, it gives CASSQDIWSILYTQYF.